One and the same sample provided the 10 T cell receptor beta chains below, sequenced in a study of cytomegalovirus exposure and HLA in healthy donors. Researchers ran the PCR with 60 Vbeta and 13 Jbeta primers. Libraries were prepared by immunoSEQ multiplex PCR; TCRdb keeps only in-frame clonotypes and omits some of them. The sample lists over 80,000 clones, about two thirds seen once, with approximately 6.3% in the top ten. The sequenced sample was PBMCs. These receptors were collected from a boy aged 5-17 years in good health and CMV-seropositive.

The CDR3 is CASLKRGHGGSPLHF. The DNA of the CDR3 is TGTGCCAGCTTAAAGCGGGGACACGGGGGTTCACCCCTCCACTTT. The chain employs TRBV21-1 and TRBJ1-6. TRBV21-1 counts as a pseudogene. The CDR3 spans 15 residues.

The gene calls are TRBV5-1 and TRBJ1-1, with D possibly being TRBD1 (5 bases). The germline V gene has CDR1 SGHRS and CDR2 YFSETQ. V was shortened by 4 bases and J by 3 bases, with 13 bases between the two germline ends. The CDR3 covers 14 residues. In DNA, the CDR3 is TGCGCCAGCAGCGTCCAGGGCGGAGACACTGAAGCTTTCTTT. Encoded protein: CASSVQGGDTEAFF.

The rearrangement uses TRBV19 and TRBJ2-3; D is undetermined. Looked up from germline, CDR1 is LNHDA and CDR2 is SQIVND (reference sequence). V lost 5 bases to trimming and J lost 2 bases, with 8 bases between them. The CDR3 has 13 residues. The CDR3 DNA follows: TGTGCCAGTAGTGCAACTGCCACAGATACGCAGTATTTT. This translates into CASSATATDTQYF.

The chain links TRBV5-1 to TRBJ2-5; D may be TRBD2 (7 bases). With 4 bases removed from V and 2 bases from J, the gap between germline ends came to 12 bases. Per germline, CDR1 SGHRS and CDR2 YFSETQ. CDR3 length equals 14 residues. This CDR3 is CASSEAGTQETQYF. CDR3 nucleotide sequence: TGCGCCAGCAGCGAAGCGGGGACACAAGAGACCCAGTACTTC.

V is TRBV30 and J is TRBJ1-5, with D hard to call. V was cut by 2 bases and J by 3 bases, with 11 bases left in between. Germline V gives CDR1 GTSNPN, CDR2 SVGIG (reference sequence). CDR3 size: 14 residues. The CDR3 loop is CAWSPPIDNQPQHF. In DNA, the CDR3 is TGTGCCTGGAGTCCCCCCATAGACAATCAGCCCCAGCATTTT.

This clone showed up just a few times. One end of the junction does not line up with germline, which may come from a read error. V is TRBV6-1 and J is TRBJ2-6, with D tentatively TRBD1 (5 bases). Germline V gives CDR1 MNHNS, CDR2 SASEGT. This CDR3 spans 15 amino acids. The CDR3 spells CASGDRLSGANVLTF. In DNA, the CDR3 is TGTGCCAGCGGTGACAGACTCTCTGGGGCCAACGTCCTGACTTTC.

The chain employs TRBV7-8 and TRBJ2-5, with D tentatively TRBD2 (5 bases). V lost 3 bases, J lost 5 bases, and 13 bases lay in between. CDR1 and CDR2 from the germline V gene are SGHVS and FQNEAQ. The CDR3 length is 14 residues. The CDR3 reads CASSFSPQRETQYF. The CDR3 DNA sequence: TGTGCCAGCAGCTTTAGCCCCCAGCGGGAGACCCAGTACTTC.

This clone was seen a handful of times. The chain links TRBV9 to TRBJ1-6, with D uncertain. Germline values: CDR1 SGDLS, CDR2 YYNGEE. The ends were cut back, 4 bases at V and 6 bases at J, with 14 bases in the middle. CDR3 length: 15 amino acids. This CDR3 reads CASSPYAGSNSPLHF. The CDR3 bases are TGTGCCAGCAGCCCCTACGCGGGGAGTAATTCACCCCTCCACTTT.

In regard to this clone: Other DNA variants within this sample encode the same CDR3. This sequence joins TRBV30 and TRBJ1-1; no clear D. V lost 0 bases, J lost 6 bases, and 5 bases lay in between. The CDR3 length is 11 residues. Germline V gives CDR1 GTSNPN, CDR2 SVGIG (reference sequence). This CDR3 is CAWSVSAEAFF. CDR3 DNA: TGTGCCTGGAGTGTATCAGCTGAAGCTTTCTTT.

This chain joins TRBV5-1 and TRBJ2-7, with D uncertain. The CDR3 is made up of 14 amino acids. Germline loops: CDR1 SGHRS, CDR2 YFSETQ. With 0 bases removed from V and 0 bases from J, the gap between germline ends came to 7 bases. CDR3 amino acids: CASSLGGTSYEQYF. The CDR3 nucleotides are TGCGCCAGCAGCTTGGGTGGCACCTCCTACGAGCAGTACTTC.